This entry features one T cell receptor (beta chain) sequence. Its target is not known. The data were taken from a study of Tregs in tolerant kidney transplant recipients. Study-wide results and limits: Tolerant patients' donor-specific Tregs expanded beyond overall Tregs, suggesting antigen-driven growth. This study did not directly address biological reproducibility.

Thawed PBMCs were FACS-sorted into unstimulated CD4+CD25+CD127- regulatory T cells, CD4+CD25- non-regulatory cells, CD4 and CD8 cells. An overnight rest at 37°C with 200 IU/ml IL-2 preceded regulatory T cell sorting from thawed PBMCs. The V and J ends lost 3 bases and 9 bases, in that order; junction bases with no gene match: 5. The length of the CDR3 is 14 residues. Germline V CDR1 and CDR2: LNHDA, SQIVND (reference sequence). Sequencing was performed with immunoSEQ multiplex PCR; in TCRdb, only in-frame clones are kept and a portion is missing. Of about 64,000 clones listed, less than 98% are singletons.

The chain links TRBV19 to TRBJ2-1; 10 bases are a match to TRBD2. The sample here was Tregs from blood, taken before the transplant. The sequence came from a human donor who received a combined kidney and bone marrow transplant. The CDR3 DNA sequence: TGTGCCAGTAGTATGCTAGCGGGAGACGTTGAGCAGTTCTTC. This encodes CASSMLAGDVEQFF.